The 8 T cell receptor beta chains below come from one sample, sequenced in a study of shared clonotypes between healthy human individuals. Libraries were prepared by immunoSEQ multiplex PCR; TCRdb keeps only in-frame clonotypes and omits some of them. The table includes 2 million to 2.5 million clones, roughly 94% detected once. Material: naive CD4+ T cells sorted from blood. The subset here: CD45RA+ positively selected. The receptors here all came from a young man in good health.

V gene TRBV10-3 combines with J gene TRBJ1-6; D perhaps matches TRBD1 (6 bases). This CDR3 region has 19 residues. V was pared by 2 bases and J by 0 bases, with 17 bases between. Germline CDR1 and CDR2: ENHRY and SYGVKD. CDR3 in amino acids: CAISELWDTSSSYNSPLHF. CDR3 DNA: TGTGCCATCAGTGAGCTGTGGGACACCTCGAGCTCCTATAATTCACCCCTCCACTTT.

V is TRBV6-5 and J is TRBJ1-6, with 9 nucleotides matching TRBD1. Germline V gene data show CDR1 as MNHEY and CDR2 as SVGAGI. This CDR3 contains 15 residues. V shed 6 bases, J shed 8 bases, and the junction held 8 bases outside the gene matches. In nucleotides, the CDR3 is TGTGCCAGCAGCCGCGGACAGGGGAGGGATTCACCCCTCCACTTT. Translation: CASSRGQGRDSPLHF.

This chain links TRBV6-5 with TRBJ1-2, with D possibly being TRBD1 (6 bases). The CDR3 has 12 residues. Trimming took off 7 bases at V and 2 bases at J, with 8 bases between the two ends. The germline CDR1 and CDR2 sequences are MNHEY and SVGAGI. CDR3: CASKQGNYGYTF. Written as DNA, the CDR3 is TGTGCCAGCAAGCAGGGGAACTATGGCTACACCTTC.

The V and J genes are TRBV4-1 and TRBJ2-7, with TRBD1 as a possible D gene (6 bases). This CDR3 spans 16 amino acids. Germline CDR1 and CDR2: MGHRA and YSYEKL. V was clipped by 0 bases and J by 3 bases, with 15 bases between them. CDR3 sequence reads: CASSQDWAQGNYEQYF. DNA for the CDR3: TGCGCCAGCAGCCAAGACTGGGCCCAGGGGAACTACGAGCAGTACTTC.

Regarding this clone: This could be a read error, since a much larger clone is one nucleotide away. The chain couples TRBV5-1 to TRBJ1-2; no definite D call. Germline CDR1 reads SGHRS; CDR2 reads YFSETQ. The CDR3 extends over 12 amino acids. The CDR3 DNA reads as TGCGCCAGCAGCCCGGATTCGGCGGGCTGCACCTTC. It translates to CASSPDSAGCTF.

A word on this clone: In the same sample, other DNA sequences code for this CDR3. The chain recombines TRBV30 with TRBJ2-5, with no clear D. The ends were cut back, 4 bases at V and 5 bases at J, with 8 bases in the middle. Per the germline V gene, CDR1 is GTSNPN and CDR2 is SVGIG (reference sequence). The CDR3 covers 11 residues. Here the CDR3 DNA reads TGTGCCTGGACGGTTGGGGAGACCCAGTACTTC. Its translation is CAWTVGETQYF.

The V and J genes are TRBV5-4 and TRBJ1-6; D may be TRBD1 (5 bases). This CDR3 spans 18 amino acids. Trimming left V 3 bases short and J 0 bases short, with 16 bases between. From germline, CDR1 is SGHNT and CDR2 YYREEE (reference sequence). The CDR3: CASSSKWGLSSYNSPLHF. The CDR3, as DNA: TGTGCCAGCAGCTCGAAATGGGGACTGAGCTCCTATAATTCACCCCTCCACTTT.

For this clone: The junction departs from the called germline gene at one end, perhaps through a read error. The chain joins TRBV18 to TRBJ2-1; D call uncertain. The CDR3 consists of 15 residues. Germline V gene sequence: CDR1 KGHSH, CDR2 LQKENI. CDR3 region: CASSPLPALYSEQFF. CDR3 nucleotide sequence: TGTGCCAGCTCACCCCTCCCGGCCCTATACAGTGAGCAGTTCTTC.